The following is a TCR beta chain sequence with its context. These data originate in a study of blood T cell repertoires in COVID-19. About the research overall: The analysed material was cDNA or gDNA that came from T cells, B-cell-depleted T cells, or PBMCs.

Per the authors' pipeline: Scientists estimated how many nucleated cells there were by amplifying reference gene primers. The assay was immunoSEQ multiplex PCR, and TCRdb's table has in-frame clones only and misses some. V, J and clone size derive from that table, while D and trimming were established from the DNA sequence. The profile covers about 150,000 clones, with approximately 86% appearing a single time and 5.5% to 7% taken by the ten largest. The CDR3 covers 15 residues. Trimming removed 0 bases at V and 4 bases at J, with 11 bases between. Germline CDR1 SGHVS, CDR2 FNYEAQ. This chain links TRBV7-6 with TRBJ2-3; TRBD2 might be the D (6 bases). The origin of this receptor is a man aged 45 to 65 with active or convalescent COVID-19. Specimen: peripheral blood. CDR3 loop: CASSLALGGADTQYF. CDR3 nucleotide sequence: TGTGCCAGCAGCTTAGCCCTGGGGGGAGCAGATACGCAGTATTTT.